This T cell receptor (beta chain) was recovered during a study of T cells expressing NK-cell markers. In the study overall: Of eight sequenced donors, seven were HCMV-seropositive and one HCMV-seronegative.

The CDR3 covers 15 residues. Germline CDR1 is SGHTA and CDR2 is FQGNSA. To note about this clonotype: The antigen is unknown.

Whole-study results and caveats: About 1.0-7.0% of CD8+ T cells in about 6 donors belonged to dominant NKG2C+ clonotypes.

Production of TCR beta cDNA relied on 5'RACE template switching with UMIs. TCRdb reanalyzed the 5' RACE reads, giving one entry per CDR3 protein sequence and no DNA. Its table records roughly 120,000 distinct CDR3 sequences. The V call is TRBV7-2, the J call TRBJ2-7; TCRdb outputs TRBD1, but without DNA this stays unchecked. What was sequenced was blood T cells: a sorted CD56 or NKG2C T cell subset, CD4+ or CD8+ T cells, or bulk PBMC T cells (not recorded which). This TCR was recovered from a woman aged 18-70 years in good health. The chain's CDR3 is CASSLAWGGNYEQYF. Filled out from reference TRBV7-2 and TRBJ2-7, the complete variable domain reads GAGVSQSPSNKVTEKGKDVELRCDPISGHTALYWYRQSLGQGLEFLIYFQGNSAPDKSGLPSDRFSAERTGGSVSTLTIQRTQQEDSAVYLCASSLAWGGNYEQYFGPGTRLTVT.